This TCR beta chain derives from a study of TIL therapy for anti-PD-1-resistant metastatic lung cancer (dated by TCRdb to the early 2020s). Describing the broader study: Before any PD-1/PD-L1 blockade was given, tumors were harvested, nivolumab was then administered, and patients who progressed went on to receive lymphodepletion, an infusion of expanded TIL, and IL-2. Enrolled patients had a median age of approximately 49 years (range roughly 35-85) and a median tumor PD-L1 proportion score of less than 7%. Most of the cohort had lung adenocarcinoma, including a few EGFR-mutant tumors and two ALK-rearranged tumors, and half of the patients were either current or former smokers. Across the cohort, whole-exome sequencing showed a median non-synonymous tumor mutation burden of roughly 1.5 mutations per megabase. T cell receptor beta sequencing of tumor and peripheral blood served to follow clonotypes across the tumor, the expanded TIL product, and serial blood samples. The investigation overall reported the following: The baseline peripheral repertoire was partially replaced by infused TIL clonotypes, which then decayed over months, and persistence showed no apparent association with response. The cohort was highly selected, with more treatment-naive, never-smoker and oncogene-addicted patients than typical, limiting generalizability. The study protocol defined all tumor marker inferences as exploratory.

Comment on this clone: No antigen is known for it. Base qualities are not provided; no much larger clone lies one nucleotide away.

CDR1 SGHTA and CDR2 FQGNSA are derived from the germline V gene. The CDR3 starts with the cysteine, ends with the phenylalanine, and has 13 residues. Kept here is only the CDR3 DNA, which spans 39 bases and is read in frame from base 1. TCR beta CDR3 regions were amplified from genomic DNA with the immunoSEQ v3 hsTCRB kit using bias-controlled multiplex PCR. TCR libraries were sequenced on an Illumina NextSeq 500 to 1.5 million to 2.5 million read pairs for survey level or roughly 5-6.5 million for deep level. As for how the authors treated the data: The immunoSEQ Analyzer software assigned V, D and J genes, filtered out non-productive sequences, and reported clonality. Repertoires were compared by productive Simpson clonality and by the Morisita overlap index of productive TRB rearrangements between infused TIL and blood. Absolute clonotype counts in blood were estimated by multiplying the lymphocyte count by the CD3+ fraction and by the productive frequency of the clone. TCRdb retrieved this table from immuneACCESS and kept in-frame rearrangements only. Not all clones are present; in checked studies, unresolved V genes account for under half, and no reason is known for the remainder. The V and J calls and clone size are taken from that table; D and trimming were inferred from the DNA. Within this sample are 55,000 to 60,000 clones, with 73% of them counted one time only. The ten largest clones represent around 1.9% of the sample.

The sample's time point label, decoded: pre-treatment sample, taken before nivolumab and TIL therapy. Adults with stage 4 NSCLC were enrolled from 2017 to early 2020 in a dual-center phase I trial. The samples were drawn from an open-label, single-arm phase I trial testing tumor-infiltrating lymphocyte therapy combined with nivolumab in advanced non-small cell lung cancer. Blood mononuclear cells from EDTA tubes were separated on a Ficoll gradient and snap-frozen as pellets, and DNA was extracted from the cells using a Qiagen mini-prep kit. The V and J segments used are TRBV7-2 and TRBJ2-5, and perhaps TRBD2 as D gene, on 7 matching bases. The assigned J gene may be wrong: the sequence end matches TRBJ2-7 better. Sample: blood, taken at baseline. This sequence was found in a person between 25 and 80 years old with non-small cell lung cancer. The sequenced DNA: TGTGCCAGCAGCCCATCGGGGGGCGGCGAGCAGTACTTC. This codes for CASSPSGGGEQYF.